This T cell receptor beta chain originates from a study of cytomegalovirus exposure and HLA in healthy donors. Some clones are missing from TCRdb's copy, which holds only in-frame ones; the method was immunoSEQ multiplex PCR. The data show some 98,000 clones, less than 90% seen once. The clonotype comes from a man between 18 and 29 years old in good health and CMV-seropositive. Sequencing was performed on PBMCs.

The CDR3 DNA reads as TGTGCCAGCAGCTTATCGAGAAACAGGGCAGTAAGGGGCTACACCTTC. This codes for CASSLSRNRAVRGYTF. The rearrangement joins TRBV7-2 to TRBJ1-2; tentatively, D is TRBD1 (6 bases). From germline, CDR1 is SGHTA and CDR2 FQGNSA. The CDR3 length is 16 residues. Trimming shortened V by 2 bases and J by 8 bases, and 21 bases separated the two germline ends.